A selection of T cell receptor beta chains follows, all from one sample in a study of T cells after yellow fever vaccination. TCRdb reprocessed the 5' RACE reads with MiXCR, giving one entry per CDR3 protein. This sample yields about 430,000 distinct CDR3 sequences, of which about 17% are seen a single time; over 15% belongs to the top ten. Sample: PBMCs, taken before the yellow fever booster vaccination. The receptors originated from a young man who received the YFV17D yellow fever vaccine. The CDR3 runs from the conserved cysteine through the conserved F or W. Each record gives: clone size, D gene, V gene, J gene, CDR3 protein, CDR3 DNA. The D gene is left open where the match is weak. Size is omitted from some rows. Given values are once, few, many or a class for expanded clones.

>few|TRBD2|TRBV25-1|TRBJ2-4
CASSAQAGAQYF
TGTGCCAGCAGCGCCCAAGCGGGGGCACAGTACTTC
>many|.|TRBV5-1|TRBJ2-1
CASSLRNRPTWYNEQFF
TGCGCCAGCAGCTTGAGAAACAGGCCAACATGGTACAATGAGCAGTTCTTC
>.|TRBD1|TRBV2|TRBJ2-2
CASSGWTGKPGELFF
TGTGCCAGCAGTGGATGGACAGGGAAACCCGGGGAGCTGTTTTTT
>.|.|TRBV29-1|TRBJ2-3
CSVGVWDTQYF
TGCAGCGTGGGTGTTTGGGATACGCAGTATTTT
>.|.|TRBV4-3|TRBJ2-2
CASSPAGTGRTGELFF
TGCGCCAGCAGCCCAGCCGGGACGGGGAGGACCGGGGAGCTGTTTTTT
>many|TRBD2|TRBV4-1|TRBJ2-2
CASSLEAGYTGELFF
TGCGCCAGCAGCCTCGAAGCGGGGTACACCGGGGAGCTGTTTTTT
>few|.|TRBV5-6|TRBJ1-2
CASSLTVRYGYTF
TGTGCCAGCAGCTTGACGGTTCGCTATGGCTACACCTTC
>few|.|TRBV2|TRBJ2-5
CASRDRSHRGTQYF
TGTGCCAGCAGGGACCGGTCCCACCGGGGGACCCAGTACTTC
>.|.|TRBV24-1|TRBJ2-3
CATSREGFNTQYF
TGTGCCACCAGCCGAGAAGGGTTCAATACGCAGTATTTT
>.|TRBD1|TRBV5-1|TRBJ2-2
CASSTGQGLGGELFF
TGCGCCAGCAGCACGGGACAGGGTCTCGGCGGGGAGCTGTTTTTT
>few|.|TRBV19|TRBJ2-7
CASSSTGTTYEQYF
TGTGCCAGTAGTAGTACCGGGACAACTTACGAGCAGTACTTC
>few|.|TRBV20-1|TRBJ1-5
CSARVDIRQPQHF
TGCAGTGCTAGAGTGGACATTCGGCAGCCCCAGCATTTT